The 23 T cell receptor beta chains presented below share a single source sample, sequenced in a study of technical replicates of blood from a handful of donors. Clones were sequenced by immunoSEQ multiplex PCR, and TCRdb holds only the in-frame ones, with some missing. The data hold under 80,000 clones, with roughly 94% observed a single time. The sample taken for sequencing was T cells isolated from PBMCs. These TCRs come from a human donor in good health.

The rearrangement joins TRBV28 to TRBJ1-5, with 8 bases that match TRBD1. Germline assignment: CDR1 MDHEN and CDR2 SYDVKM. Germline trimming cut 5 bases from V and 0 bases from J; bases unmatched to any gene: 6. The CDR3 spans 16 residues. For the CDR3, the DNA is TGTGCCAGCAGTCACCGACAGGGGAATAGCAATCAGCCCCAGCATTTT. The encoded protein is CASSHRQGNSNQPQHF.

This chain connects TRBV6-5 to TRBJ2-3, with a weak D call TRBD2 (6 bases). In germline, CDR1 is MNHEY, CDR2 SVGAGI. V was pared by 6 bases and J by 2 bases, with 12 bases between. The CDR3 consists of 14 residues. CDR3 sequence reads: CASSPGGYTDTQYF. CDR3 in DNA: TGTGCCAGCAGCCCCGGGGGATACACAGATACGCAGTATTTT.

The CDR3 loop is CAIYSGGETQYF. For the CDR3, the DNA is TGTGCCATCTACTCCGGGGGAGAGACCCAGTACTTC. The rearrangement uses TRBV28 and TRBJ2-5, with D possibly TRBD2 on 6 matching bases. V was shortened by 10 bases and J by 4 bases, with 13 bases between the two germline ends. This CDR3 contains 12 residues. Germline V gives CDR1 MDHEN, CDR2 SYDVKM.

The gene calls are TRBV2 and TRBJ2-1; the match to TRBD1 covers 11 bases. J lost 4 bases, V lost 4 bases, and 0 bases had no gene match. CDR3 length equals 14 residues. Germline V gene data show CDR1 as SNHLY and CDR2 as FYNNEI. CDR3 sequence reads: CASSGDRGYNEQFF. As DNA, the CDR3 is TGTGCCAGCAGTGGGGACAGGGGGTACAATGAGCAGTTCTTC.

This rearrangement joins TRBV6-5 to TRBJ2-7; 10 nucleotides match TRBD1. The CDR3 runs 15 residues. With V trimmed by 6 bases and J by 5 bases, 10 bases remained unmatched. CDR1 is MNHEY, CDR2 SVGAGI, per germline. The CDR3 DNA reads TGTGCCAGCAGACCAGGACAGGGGGGTCGAGACGAGCAGTACTTC. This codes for CASRPGQGGRDEQYF.

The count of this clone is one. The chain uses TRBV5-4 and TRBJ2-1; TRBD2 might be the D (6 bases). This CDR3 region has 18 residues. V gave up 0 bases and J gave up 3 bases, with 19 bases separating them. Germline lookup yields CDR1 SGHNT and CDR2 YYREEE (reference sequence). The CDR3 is CASSLARGSGKNYNEQFF. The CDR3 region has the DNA TGTGCCAGCAGCTTGGCCCGGGGGAGCGGAAAGAACTACAATGAGCAGTTCTTC.

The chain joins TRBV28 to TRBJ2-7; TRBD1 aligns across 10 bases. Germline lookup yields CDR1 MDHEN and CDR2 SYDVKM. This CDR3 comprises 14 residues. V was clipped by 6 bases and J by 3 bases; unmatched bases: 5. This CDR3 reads CASSPRTGGYEQYF. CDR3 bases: TGTGCCAGCAGCCCTAGGACAGGGGGCTACGAGCAGTACTTC. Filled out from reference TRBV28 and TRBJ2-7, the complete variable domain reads DVKVTQSSRYLVKRTGEKVFLECVQDMDHENMFWYRQDPGLGLRLIYFSYDVKMKEKGDIPEGYSVSREKKERFSLILESASTNQTSMYLCASSPRTGGYEQYFGPGTRLTVT.

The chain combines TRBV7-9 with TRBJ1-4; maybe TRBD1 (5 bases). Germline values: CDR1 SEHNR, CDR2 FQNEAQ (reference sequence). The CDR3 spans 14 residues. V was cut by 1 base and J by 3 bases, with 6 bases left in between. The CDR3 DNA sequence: TGTGCCAGCAGCTTAGAGGGGTCTAATGAAAAACTGTTTTTT. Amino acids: CASSLEGSNEKLFF.

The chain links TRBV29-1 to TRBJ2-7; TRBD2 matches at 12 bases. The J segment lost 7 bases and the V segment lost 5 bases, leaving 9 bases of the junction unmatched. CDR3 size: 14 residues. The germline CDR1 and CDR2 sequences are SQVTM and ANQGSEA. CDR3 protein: CSVRLAGAWEEQYF. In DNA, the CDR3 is TGCAGCGTTAGACTAGCGGGAGCTTGGGAAGAGCAGTACTTC.

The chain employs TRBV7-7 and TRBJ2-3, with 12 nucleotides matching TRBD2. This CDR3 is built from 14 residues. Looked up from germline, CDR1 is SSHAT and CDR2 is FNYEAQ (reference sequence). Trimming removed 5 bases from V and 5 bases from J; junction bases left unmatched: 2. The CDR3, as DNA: TGTGCCAGCAGCCGGGGACTAGCGGGAGATACGCAGTATTTT. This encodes CASSRGLAGDTQYF.

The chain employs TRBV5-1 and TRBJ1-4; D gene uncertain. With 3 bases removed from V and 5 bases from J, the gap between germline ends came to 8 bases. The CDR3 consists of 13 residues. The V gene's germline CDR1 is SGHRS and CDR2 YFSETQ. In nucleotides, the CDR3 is TGCGCCAGCAGCTACGACGGGAATGAAAAACTGTTTTTT. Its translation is CASSYDGNEKLFF.

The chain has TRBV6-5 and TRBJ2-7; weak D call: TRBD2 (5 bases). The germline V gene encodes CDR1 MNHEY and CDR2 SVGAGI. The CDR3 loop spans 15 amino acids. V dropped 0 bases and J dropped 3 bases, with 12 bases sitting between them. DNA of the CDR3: TGTGCCAGCAGTTACTCGAGTGCCGGGAACTACGAGCAGTACTTC. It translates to CASSYSSAGNYEQYF.

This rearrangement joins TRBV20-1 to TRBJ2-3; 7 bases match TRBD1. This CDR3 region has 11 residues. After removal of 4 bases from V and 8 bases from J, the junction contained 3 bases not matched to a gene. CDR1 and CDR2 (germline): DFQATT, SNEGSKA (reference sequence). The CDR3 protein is CSAKSGGTQYF. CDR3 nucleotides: TGCAGTGCTAAGTCAGGGGGTACGCAGTATTTT.

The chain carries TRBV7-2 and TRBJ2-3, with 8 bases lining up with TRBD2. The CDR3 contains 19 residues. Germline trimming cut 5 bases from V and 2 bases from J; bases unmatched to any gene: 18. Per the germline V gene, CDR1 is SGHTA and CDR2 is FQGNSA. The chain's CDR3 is CASSLYDPWGLENTDTQYF. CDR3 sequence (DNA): TGTGCCAGCAGCCTCTACGACCCGTGGGGACTAGAGAACACAGATACGCAGTATTTT.

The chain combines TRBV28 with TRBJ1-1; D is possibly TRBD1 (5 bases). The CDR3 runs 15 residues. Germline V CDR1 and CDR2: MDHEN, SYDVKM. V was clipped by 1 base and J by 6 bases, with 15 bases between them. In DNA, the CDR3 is TGTGCCAGCAGTTTATCCCCCAGGGATGACGCTGAAGCTTTCTTT. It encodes CASSLSPRDDAEAFF.

The chain's CDR3 is CAWGETGPNQPQHF. The CDR3 bases are TGTGCCTGGGGGGAGACAGGACCTAATCAGCCCCAGCATTTT. The chain has TRBV30 and TRBJ1-5, with D tentatively TRBD1 (6 bases). Germline V gene lookup returns CDR1 GTSNPN and CDR2 SVGIG (reference sequence). The CDR3 sequence is 14 residues long. V was cut by 5 bases and J by 4 bases, with 15 bases left in between.

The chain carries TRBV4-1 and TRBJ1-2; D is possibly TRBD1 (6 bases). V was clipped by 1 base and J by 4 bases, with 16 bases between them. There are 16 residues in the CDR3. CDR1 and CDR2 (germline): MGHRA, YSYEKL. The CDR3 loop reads CASSQVGGGAVYGYTF. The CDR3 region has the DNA TGCGCCAGCAGCCAAGTAGGCGGGGGCGCAGTCTATGGCTACACCTTC.

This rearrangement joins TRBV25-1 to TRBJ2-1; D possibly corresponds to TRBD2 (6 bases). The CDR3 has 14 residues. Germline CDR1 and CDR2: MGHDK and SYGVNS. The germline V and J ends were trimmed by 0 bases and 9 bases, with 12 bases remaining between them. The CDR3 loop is CASSEYLVGGEQFF. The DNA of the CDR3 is TGTGCCAGCAGTGAATATCTGGTGGGGGGTGAGCAGTTCTTC.

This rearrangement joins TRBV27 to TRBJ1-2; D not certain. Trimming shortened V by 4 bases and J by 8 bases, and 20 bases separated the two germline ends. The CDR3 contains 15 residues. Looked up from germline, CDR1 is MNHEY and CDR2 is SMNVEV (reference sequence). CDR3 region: CASSSGIGSREGYTF. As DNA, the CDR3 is TGTGCCAGCAGTTCGGGGATAGGCAGTAGGGAGGGCTACACCTTC.

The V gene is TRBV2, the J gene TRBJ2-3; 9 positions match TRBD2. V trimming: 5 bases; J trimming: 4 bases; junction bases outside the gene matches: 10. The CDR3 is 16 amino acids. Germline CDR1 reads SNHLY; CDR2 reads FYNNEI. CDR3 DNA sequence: TGTGCCAGCAGTATTTTCGGCGGGAGGGCTCCAGATACGCAGTATTTT. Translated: CASSIFGGRAPDTQYF.

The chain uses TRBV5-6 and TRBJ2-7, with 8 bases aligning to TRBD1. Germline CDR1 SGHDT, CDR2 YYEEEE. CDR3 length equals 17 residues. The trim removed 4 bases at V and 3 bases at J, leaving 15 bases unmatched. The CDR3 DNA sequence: TGTGCCAGCAGCCTGAGGAAGACAGGGGCGATTTTCTACGAGCAGTACTTC. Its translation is CASSLRKTGAIFYEQYF.

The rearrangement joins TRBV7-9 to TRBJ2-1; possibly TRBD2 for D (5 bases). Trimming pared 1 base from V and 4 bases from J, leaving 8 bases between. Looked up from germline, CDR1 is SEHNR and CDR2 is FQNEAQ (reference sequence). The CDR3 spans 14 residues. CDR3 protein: CASSLGDYYNEQFF. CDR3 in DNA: TGTGCCAGCAGCTTAGGAGACTATTACAATGAGCAGTTCTTC.

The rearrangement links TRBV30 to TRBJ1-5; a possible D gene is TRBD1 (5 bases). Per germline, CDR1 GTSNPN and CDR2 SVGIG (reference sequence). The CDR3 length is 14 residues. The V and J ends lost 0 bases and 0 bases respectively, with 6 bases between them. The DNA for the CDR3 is TGTGCCTGGAGTGTCAGGGTTAGCAATCAGCCCCAGCATTTT. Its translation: CAWSVRVSNQPQHF.